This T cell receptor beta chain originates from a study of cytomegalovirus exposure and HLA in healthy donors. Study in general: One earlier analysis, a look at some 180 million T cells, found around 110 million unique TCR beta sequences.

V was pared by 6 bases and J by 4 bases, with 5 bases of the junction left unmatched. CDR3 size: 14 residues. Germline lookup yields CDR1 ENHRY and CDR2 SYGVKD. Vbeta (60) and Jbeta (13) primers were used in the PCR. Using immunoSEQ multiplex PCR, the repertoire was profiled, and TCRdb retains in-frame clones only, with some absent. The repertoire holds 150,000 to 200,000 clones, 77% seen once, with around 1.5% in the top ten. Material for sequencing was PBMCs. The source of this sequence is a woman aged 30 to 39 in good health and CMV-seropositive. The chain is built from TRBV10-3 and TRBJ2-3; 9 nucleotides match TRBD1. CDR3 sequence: CAIRGQGSADTQYF. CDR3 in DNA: TGTGCCATCAGGGGACAGGGTAGCGCAGATACGCAGTATTTT.